Below, 2 T cell receptor beta chains from the same sample are listed, as sequenced in a study of blood T cell repertoires in COVID-19. Generated by immunoSEQ multiplex PCR, the TCRdb table keeps only in-frame clones and is missing some. This table has some 250,000 clones, more than 75% appearing once. Input material: PBMCs or T cells enriched from blood (not recorded which). These receptors were taken from a man younger than 30 who had recovered from COVID-19.

In this sample, this clone turned up once. The J gene is TRBJ1-1, the V gene TRBV7-8, with D tentatively TRBD1 (6 bases). Germline values: CDR1 SGHVS, CDR2 FQNEAQ. The V gene lost 7 bases and the J gene lost 2 bases, with 20 bases spanning the gap. This CDR3 spans 16 amino acids. DNA of the CDR3: TGTGCCAGCACACGAGGGCCCGGGACACTAAACACTGAAGCTTTCTTT. This codes for CASTRGPGTLNTEAFF. The entire variable domain, with the rest obtained from reference TRBV7-8 and TRBJ1-1, is as follows: GAGVSQSPRYKVAKRGQDVALRCDPISGHVSLFWYQQALGQGPEFLTYFQNEAQLDKSGLPSDRFFAERPEGSVSTLKIQRTQQEDSAVYLCASTRGPGTLNTEAFFGQGTRLTVV.

CDR3 bases: TGTGCCAGCAGCTTAGGAGGATGGAGCTCCTACGAGCAGTACTTC. Its protein product is CASSLGGWSSYEQYF. The chain uses TRBV7-6 and TRBJ2-7, with no clear D. Trimming pared 1 base from V and 0 bases from J, leaving 10 bases between. CDR1 and CDR2 from the germline V gene are SGHVS and FNYEAQ. This CDR3 comprises 15 residues.